This TCR beta chain was retrieved from a study of CXCR3-negative and CXCR3-positive naive CD8 T cells. About the research overall: There were 120 million to 150 million TRB reads altogether, and each library had about 1.5 +/- 0.3 million of them.

CDR1 is LGHNA, CDR2 YNFKEQ, per germline. The CDR3 consists of 12 residues. Via 5' RACE with UMI labels, TRB cDNA libraries were prepared. TCRdb reprocessed the 5' RACE reads and stores each CDR3 protein as one record, lacking DNA. The sample table sets out roughly 41,000 distinct CDR3 sequences. The chain joins TRBV4-2 to TRBJ2-1. The receptor was derived from a human donor in good health. Some clones in this sample may be carry-over from other donors' samples. Sequenced sample: memory CD8+ T cells from blood. CDR3 amino acids: CASSQDSNEQFF.